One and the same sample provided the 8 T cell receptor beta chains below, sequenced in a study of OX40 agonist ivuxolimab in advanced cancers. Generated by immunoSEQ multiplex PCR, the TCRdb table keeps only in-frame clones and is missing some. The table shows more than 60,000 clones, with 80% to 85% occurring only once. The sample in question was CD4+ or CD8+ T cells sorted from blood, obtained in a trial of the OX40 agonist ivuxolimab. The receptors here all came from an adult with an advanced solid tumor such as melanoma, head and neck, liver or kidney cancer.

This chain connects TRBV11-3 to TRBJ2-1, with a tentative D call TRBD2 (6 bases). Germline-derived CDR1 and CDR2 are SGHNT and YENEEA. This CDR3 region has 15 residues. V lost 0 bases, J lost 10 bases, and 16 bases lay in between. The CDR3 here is CASSLDRQRVGEQFF. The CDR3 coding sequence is TGTGCCAGCAGCTTAGATCGACAGCGGGTAGGGGAGCAGTTCTTC.

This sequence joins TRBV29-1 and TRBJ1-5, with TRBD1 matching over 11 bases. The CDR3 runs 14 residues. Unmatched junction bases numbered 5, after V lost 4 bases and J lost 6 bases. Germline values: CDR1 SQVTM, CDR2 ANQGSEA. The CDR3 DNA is TGCAGCGTTGGGGGACAGGGGGTATCTCAGCCCCAGCATTTT. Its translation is CSVGGQGVSQPQHF.

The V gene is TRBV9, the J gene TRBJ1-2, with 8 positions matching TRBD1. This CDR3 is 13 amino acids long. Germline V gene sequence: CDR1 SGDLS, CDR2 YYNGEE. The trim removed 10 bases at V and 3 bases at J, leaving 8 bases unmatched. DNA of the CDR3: TGTGCCTCCCAGGGGGCAGGCGACTATGGCTACACCTTC. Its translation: CASQGAGDYGYTF.

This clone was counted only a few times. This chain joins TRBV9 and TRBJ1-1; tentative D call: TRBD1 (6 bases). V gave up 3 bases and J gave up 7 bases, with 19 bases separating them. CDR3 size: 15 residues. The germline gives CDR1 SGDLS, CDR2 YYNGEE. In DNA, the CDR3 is TGTGCCAGCAGCGATGACGGGACACTTGACGGTGAAGCTTTCTTT. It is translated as CASSDDGTLDGEAFF.

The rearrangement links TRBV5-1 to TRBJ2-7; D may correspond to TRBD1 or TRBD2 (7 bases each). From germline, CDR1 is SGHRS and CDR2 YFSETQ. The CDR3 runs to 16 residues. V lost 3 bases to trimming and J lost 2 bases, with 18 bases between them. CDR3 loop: CASSSGGGGDTYEQYF. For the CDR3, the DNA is TGCGCCAGCAGCTCGGGGGGAGGGGGCGACACCTACGAGCAGTACTTC.

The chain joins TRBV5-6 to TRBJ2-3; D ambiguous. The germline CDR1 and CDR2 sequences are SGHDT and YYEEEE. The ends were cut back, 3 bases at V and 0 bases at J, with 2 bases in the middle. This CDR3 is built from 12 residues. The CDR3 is CASSWSTDTQYF. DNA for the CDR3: TGTGCCAGCAGCTGGAGCACAGATACGCAGTATTTT.

The CDR3 region is CASSLGGQGKKTQYF. The DNA for the CDR3 is TGTGCCAGCAGTTTAGGGGGGCAGGGGAAAAAGACCCAGTACTTC. The rearrangement links TRBV27 to TRBJ2-5; possibly TRBD1 or TRBD2 for D (6 bases each). The length of the CDR3 is 15 residues. The germline V and J ends were trimmed by 2 bases and 6 bases, with 16 bases remaining between them. Germline CDR1 and CDR2: MNHEY and SMNVEV (reference sequence).

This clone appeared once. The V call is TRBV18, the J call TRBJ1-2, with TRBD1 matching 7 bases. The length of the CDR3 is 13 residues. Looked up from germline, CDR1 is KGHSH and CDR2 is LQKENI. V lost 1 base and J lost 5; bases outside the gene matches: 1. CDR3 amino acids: CASSPQGAYGYTF. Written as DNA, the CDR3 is TGTGCCAGCTCACCACAGGGGGCATATGGCTACACCTTC.